Presented here are 8 T cell receptor beta chains from one specimen sequenced in a study of CD8+CD57+ T cells in acquired aplastic anemia. Genomic DNA constituted the template upon which TCR beta VDJ and CDR3 profiling was performed. TCRdb processed the reads anew with MiXCR; each CDR3 protein has one entry. The sample carries 250,000 to 300,000 distinct CDR3 sequences, 45% to 65% recorded once. Only patients with CD8+CD57+ cell expansion on flow cytometry were chosen for sequencing. The material sequenced was sorted CD4+, CD8+, or CD8+CD57+ T cells (not recorded which) from PBMCs. These receptors were taken from a human donor with aplastic anemia.

V and J are TRBV7-9 and TRBJ2-1; the match to TRBD2 covers 12 bases. Germline values: CDR1 SEHNR, CDR2 FQNEAQ (reference sequence). CDR3 size: 14 residues. V lost 8 bases and J lost 7; bases outside the gene matches: 6. CDR3 residues: CASGLAGGLNEQFF. In nucleotides, the CDR3 is TGTGCCAGCGGCCTAGCGGGGGGGCTAAATGAGCAGTTCTTC.

This clonotype was detected a few times. V and J are TRBV12-3 or TRBV12-4 and TRBJ2-2; the match to TRBD2 covers 9 bases. This CDR3 has 15 amino acids. Trimming cost V 5 bases and J 3 bases; bases outside gene matches: 4. CDR3: CASSDPSGDTGELFF. CDR3 DNA sequence: TGTGCCAGCAGTGACCCTAGCGGGGACACCGGGGAGCTGTTTTTT.

V is TRBV19 and J is TRBJ2-3; no clear D. V gave up 5 bases and J gave up 4 bases, with 10 bases separating them. CDR3 length: 13 amino acids. Germline V gives CDR1 LNHDA, CDR2 SQIVND (reference sequence). The CDR3 loop is CASSFLSSDTQYF. The CDR3 DNA reads TGTGCCAGTAGTTTCCTTTCGTCAGATACGCAGTATTTT.

This chain connects TRBV6-6 to TRBJ2-5; maybe TRBD2 (6 bases). V was trimmed by 4 bases and J by 2 bases, leaving 11 bases between them. This CDR3 contains 14 residues. CDR1 is MNHNY, CDR2 SVGAGI, per germline (reference sequence). The CDR3 sequence: CASSFGTQQETQYF. DNA for the CDR3: TGTGCCAGCAGTTTCGGGACTCAGCAAGAGACCCAGTACTTC.

This clonotype was counted ten times or more. The gene calls are TRBV5-1 and TRBJ2-1; 10 bases map to TRBD2. The CDR3 has 15 residues. After removal of 4 bases from V and 8 bases from J, the junction contained 9 bases not matched to a gene. Germline V gene sequence: CDR1 SGHRS, CDR2 YFSETQ. The CDR3 sequence: CASSVTGTSEHEQFF. CDR3 DNA: TGCGCCAGCAGCGTCACCGGGACTAGCGAGCATGAGCAGTTCTTC.

This clonotype was detected many times. The rearrangement uses TRBV20-1 and TRBJ2-7, with 7 bases identical to TRBD1. CDR3 length: 14 amino acids. Germline CDR1 and CDR2: DFQATT and SNEGSKA (reference sequence). J was trimmed by 0 bases and V by 3 bases; bases with no gene match: 5. In nucleotides, the CDR3 is TGCAGTGCTAGGGACAGGAGGAGCTCCTACGAGCAGTACTTC. This translates into CSARDRRSSYEQYF.

The chain has TRBV7-9 and TRBJ2-5, with 9 positions matching TRBD1. Germline V CDR1 and CDR2: SEHNR, FQNEAQ (reference sequence). The CDR3 totals 15 residues. V lost 5 bases, J lost 4 bases, and 8 bases stayed unmatched. CDR3 region: CASSPPGTGRETQYF. CDR3 bases: TGTGCCAGCAGCCCCCCTGGGACAGGGAGAGAGACCCAGTACTTC.

This clonotype has ten or more counts. The rearrangement links TRBV6-5 to TRBJ1-4; 7 nucleotides match TRBD1. The junction had 6 bases not matched to a gene; V was cut back by 6 bases and J by 8 bases. The CDR3 is 13 amino acids. The germline V gene encodes CDR1 MNHEY and CDR2 SVGAGI. The CDR3: CASSDREGEKLFF. In nucleotides, the CDR3 is TGTGCCAGCAGCGACAGGGAGGGCGAAAAACTGTTTTTT.